Presented here are 12 T cell receptor beta chains from one specimen sequenced in a study of blood T cell repertoires in COVID-19. Profiled with immunoSEQ multiplex PCR; TCRdb holds only in-frame clones, not every one. Of just over 300,000 clones detected, roughly 89% appear once; the ten largest clones hold less than 2%. Input material: peripheral blood. The receptors shown here come from a woman aged 30 to 39 with COVID-19, enrolled during active disease.

The chain uses TRBV30 and TRBJ1-1, with 11 positions matching TRBD1. CDR1 and CDR2 (germline): GTSNPN, SVGIG (reference sequence). V lost 4 bases and J lost 11; bases outside the gene matches: 12. There are 14 residues in the CDR3. The CDR3 loop is CAWISGQGAIGAFF. For the CDR3, the DNA is TGTGCCTGGATCTCCGGACAGGGGGCGATAGGGGCTTTCTTT.

This clone was seen only once. The chain has TRBV27 and TRBJ2-7; possibly TRBD1 for D (5 bases). The CDR3 sequence is 14 residues long. V was cut by 4 bases and J by 2 bases, with 12 bases left in between. In germline, CDR1 is MNHEY, CDR2 SMNVEV (reference sequence). CDR3 sequence reads: CASSYQDKTYEQYF. The CDR3 nucleotides read TGTGCCAGCAGTTATCAGGACAAGACCTACGAGCAGTACTTC.

The rearrangement links TRBV28 to TRBJ1-1; the match to TRBD1 covers 7 bases. The germline CDR1 and CDR2 sequences are MDHEN and SYDVKM. V lost 10 bases and J lost 4; bases outside the gene matches: 9. The CDR3 consists of 13 residues. CDR3 loop: CAIISGQSTEAFF. The CDR3 nucleotides are TGTGCCATCATCTCGGGACAGTCCACTGAAGCTTTCTTT. Using reference TRBV28 and TRBJ1-1 for the parts outside the CDR3, the full variable domain is DVKVTQSSRYLVKRTGEKVFLECVQDMDHENMFWYRQDPGLGLRLIYFSYDVKMKEKGDIPEGYSVSREKKERFSLILESASTNQTSMYLCAIISGQSTEAFFGQGTRLTVV.

The V and J genes are TRBV15 and TRBJ2-5, with D possibly TRBD1 on 6 matching bases. This CDR3 is 17 amino acids long. V was cut by 1 base and J by 0 bases, with 15 bases left in between. Germline V CDR1 and CDR2: LNHNV, YYDKDF (reference sequence). The CDR3 DNA reads TGTGCCACCAGCAGAGGGTCCGGCGACAGGTACCAAGAGACCCAGTACTTC. Translated, it gives CATSRGSGDRYQETQYF.

This chain joins TRBV6-5 and TRBJ1-3; unclear D gene. This CDR3 spans 15 amino acids. Per the germline V gene, CDR1 is MNHEY and CDR2 is SVGAGI. With 0 bases removed from V and 3 bases from J, the gap between germline ends came to 9 bases. The CDR3 is CASSYSGEGGNTIYF. CDR3 coding DNA: TGTGCCAGCAGTTACTCCGGGGAAGGTGGAAACACCATATATTTT.

The chain combines TRBV7-9 with TRBJ2-3; 12 nucleotides match TRBD2. The germline gives CDR1 SEHNR, CDR2 FQNEAQ (reference sequence). This CDR3 region has 15 residues. Trimming took 5 bases from V and 6 from J; bases not matched to a gene: 6. CDR3 sequence reads: CASSRLAGEGDTQYF. CDR3 bases: TGTGCCAGCAGCCGACTAGCGGGGGAAGGGGATACGCAGTATTTT.

Written as DNA, the CDR3 is TGTGCCATCAGCGACAGGGGGCCAAGCACCGGGGAGCTGTTTTTT. Its protein product is CAISDRGPSTGELFF. This rearrangement joins TRBV10-3 to TRBJ2-2, with 10 bases fitting TRBD1. The CDR3 sequence is 15 residues long. Trimming cost V 6 bases and J 4 bases; bases outside gene matches: 5. Germline V gene lookup returns CDR1 ENHRY and CDR2 SYGVKD.

The CDR3 DNA follows: TGTGCCAGCAGTTTATTAGGGGACAGGTTAATCTACGAGCAGTACTTC. It specifies CASSLLGDRLIYEQYF. The chain recombines TRBV27 with TRBJ2-7; 8 bases fit TRBD1. This CDR3 has 16 residues. Germline CDR1 MNHEY, CDR2 SMNVEV (reference sequence). After removal of 1 base from V and 3 bases from J, the junction contained 8 bases not matched to a gene.

The gene calls are TRBV5-4 and TRBJ1-4; a weak D match, TRBD1 (6 bases). This CDR3 is built from 15 residues. Trimming took off 0 bases at V and 6 bases at J, with 12 bases between the two ends. CDR1 SGHNT and CDR2 YYREEE come from the germline V gene (reference sequence). CDR3 sequence (DNA): TGTGCCAGCAGCTTGGCCAGGGGCGGAGATGAAAAACTGTTTTTT. Translating it yields CASSLARGGDEKLFF.

The chain recombines TRBV5-4 with TRBJ2-5, with a tentative D call TRBD1 (5 bases). This CDR3 contains 14 residues. The ends were cut back, 2 bases at V and 3 bases at J, with 11 bases in the middle. From germline, CDR1 is SGHNT and CDR2 YYREEE (reference sequence). The CDR3 reads CASSLGTGKETQYF. The CDR3 DNA reads TGTGCCAGCAGCTTAGGTACAGGAAAAGAGACCCAGTACTTC.

This clone came up a few times. The CDR3 nucleotides read TGTGCCAGCAAGAGGGCAACTAATTCACCCCTCCACTTT. Its protein is CASKRATNSPLHF. The gene calls are TRBV3-1 (or the pseudogene TRBV3-2) and TRBJ1-6, with D unclear. V was cut by 7 bases and J by 6 bases, with 10 bases left in between. Germline V gives CDR1 LGHDT, CDR2 YNNKEL (reference sequence). The CDR3 loop spans 13 amino acids.

The V call is TRBV19, the J call TRBJ1-4, with TRBD1 as a possible D gene (6 bases). The CDR3 totals 15 residues. Trimming left V 6 bases short and J 5 bases short, with 16 bases between. Per germline, CDR1 LNHDA and CDR2 SQIVND (reference sequence). DNA of the CDR3: TGTGCCAGTAGGACCGGGACACCTTCCAATGAAAAACTGTTTTTT. Its translation is CASRTGTPSNEKLFF.